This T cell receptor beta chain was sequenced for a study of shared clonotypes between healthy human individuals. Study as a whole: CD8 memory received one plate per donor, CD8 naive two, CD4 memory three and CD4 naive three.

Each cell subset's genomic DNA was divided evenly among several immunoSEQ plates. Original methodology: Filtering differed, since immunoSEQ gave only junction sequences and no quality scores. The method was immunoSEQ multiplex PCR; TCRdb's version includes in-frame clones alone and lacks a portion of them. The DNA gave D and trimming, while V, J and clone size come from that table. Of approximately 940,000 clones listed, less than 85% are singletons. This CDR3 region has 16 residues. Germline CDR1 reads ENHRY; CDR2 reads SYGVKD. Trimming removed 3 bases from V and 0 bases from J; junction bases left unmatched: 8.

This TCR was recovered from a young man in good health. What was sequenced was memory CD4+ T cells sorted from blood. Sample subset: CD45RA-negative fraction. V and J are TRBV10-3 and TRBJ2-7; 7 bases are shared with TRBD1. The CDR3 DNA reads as TGTGCCATCAGTGATGCAGACAGGGTCGTCTCCTACGAGCAGTACTTC. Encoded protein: CAISDADRVVSYEQYF.